A selection of T cell receptor beta chains follows, all from one sample in a study of persistence of HIV-infected CD4 T cells. Sequenced by immunoSEQ multiplex PCR; TCRdb stores in-frame clones only, minus some. This table holds roughly 64,000 clones, 65% to 80% found once. Antigens of these TCRs are unknown. The sequenced sample was CD4+ T cells sorted from PBMCs after approximately 19-hour stimulation, obtained from a patient who received antiretroviral therapy. These receptors came from an adult man with HIV who was CMV-seropositive. Both conserved end residues are trimmed from each CDR3. Expanded clones get a size class; other rows say once, few or many, or leave the size out.

>.|TRBV3-1/TRBV3-2
ASSRQGSNTEAF
>once|TRBV5-1
ASSPGGTSNIHEQY
>.|TRBV2
ASFRQVPSYNEQF
>.|TRBV19
ATGGSYNSPLH
>.|TRBV12-3/TRBV12-4
ASSLGGIYEQY
>.|TRBV4-1
ASSQEGIGDVWTNEKLF
>.|TRBV12-3/TRBV12-4
ASSRGLSGTQY
>once|TRBV19
ASSIDDAGRHQPQH
>.|TRBV6-5
ASSSQGQGAADTQY
>.|TRBV21-1
ASSKGGGHFFSNQPQH
>.|TRBV19
ASSLGANVLT
>.|TRBV27
ASSLAGINTGELF
>once|TRBV30
AWSLGGRSSYEQY
>.|TRBV5-1
ASSLTGGAAIFGYT
>.|TRBV6-4
ASSVGTGGTDTQY
>.|TRBV12-3/TRBV12-4
ASSRDLYGYT
>.|TRBV5-4
ASSQGGLAGFYEQY
>.|TRBV9
ASSVDGDKNT
>.|TRBV4-1
ASSREDRDSGELF
>.|TRBV7-2
ASTLQRGTGGLF
>.|TRBV15
ATSREGDRRGEPQH
>.|TRBV28
ASSWGAYGELF
>.|TRBV5-5
ASSLLSTNTEAF
>.|TRBV7-2
ASSFTTGTYEQY
>.|TRBV19
ASRGKLTDTQY
>.|TRBV6-5
ASSYSNRDNTEAF